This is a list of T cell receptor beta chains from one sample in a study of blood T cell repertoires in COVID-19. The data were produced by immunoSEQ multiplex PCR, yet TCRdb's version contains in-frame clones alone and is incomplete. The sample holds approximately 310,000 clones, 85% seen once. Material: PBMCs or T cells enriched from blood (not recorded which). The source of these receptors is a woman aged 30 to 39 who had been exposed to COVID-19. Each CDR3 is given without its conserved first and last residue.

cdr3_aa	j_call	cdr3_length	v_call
AWSEGYSYEQY	TRBJ2-7	11	TRBV30
ASRLSTGDEQF	TRBJ2-1	11	TRBV28
ASSSEGQGYEQY	TRBJ2-7	12	TRBV7-3
ASSSGGGYYGYT	TRBJ1-2	12	TRBV3-1/TRBV3-2
ASSDAGNTEAF	TRBJ1-1	11	TRBV5-1
ASSQGVTSGNPYEQY	TRBJ2-7	15	TRBV4-1
ASMKTSGGYEQY	TRBJ2-7	12	TRBV6-5
ASSLAQGAEEKLF	TRBJ1-4	13	TRBV5-1
ASSPWTDSLYGYT	TRBJ1-2	13	TRBV5-5
AWSVLNTEAF	TRBJ1-1	10	TRBV30
ASSLGNTIY	TRBJ1-3	9	TRBV12-3/TRBV12-4
ASGLDRGNTIY	TRBJ1-3	11	TRBV12-5
ASSRNGELGYEQY	TRBJ2-7	13	TRBV3-1/TRBV3-2
AWSDLIGTGSSYNEQF	TRBJ2-1	16	TRBV30
ASSPGTGFGNQPQH	TRBJ1-5	14	TRBV27
ASSYSTGNQPQH	TRBJ1-5	12	TRBV6-5
ASSSTGAGELF	TRBJ2-2	11	TRBV7-3
SASGGPGYT	TRBJ1-2	9	TRBV20-1
ASSRLSGLASTSYNEQF	TRBJ2-1	17	TRBV19
ASSQILSGGRGANVLT	TRBJ2-6	16	TRBV4-1
ASSPGTGSGNTIY	TRBJ1-3	13	TRBV18
ASSVLGLGDTQY	TRBJ2-3	12	TRBV10-2